One sample yielded the 21 T cell receptor beta chains listed below, sequenced in a study of long-term antiretroviral therapy in people with HIV. Survey-level resolution applied to immunoSEQ assay v3.0. The assay was immunoSEQ multiplex PCR, and TCRdb's table has in-frame clones only and misses some. Of approximately 20,000 clones in the sample, 85% were seen once. Sequencing was performed on unsorted PBMCs, taken 1.6 years after starting antiretroviral therapy. These receptors came from a man in his forties with HIV.

The V and J genes are TRBV6-5 and TRBJ1-2, with D possibly TRBD1 on 6 matching bases. Germline lookup yields CDR1 MNHEY and CDR2 SVGAGI. Between the trimmed V and J ends, which lost 2 bases and 8 bases, there was a span of 12 bases. The CDR3 extends over 13 amino acids. The CDR3 nucleotides read TGTGCCAGCAGTTACGCTTGGACAGACGGCTACACCTTC. Its protein product is CASSYAWTDGYTF.

V gene TRBV9 combines with J gene TRBJ2-3, with D perhaps matching TRBD1 (6 bases). This CDR3 comprises 15 residues. V was pared by 3 bases and J by 0 bases, with 11 bases between. The germline CDR1 and CDR2 sequences are SGDLS and YYNGEE. The CDR3 DNA is TGTGCCAGCAGCGGGGGGCAGTTTAGCACAGATACGCAGTATTTT. Amino acid sequence: CASSGGQFSTDTQYF. The full variable domain, rest sourced from reference TRBV9 and TRBJ2-3, is DSGVTQTPKHLITATGQRVTLRCSPRSGDLSVYWYQQSLDQGLQFLIQYYNGEERAKGNILERFSAQQFPDLHSELNLSSLELGDSALYFCASSGGQFSTDTQYFGPGTRLTVL.

The gene calls are TRBV7-9 and TRBJ2-1; 8 bases align to TRBD1. V shed 4 bases and J 6 bases; nucleotides not matched to a gene: 17. The CDR3 extends over 18 amino acids. Germline-derived CDR1 and CDR2 are SEHNR and FQNEAQ (reference sequence). This CDR3 reads CASSSRTGSSGWGNEQFF. In nucleotides, the CDR3 is TGTGCCAGCAGCTCCCGGACAGGGTCCAGCGGGTGGGGCAATGAGCAGTTCTTC.

The chain uses TRBV18 and TRBJ2-7; 14 bases align to TRBD2. The CDR3 has 17 amino acids. Germline CDR1 KGHSH, CDR2 LQKENI. After removal of 3 bases from V and 4 bases from J, the junction contained 8 bases not matched to a gene. CDR3 nucleotides: TGTGCCAGCTCACCCCCGGGACTAGCGGGAGTAAGTTACGAGCAGTACTTC. Residues: CASSPPGLAGVSYEQYF.

A single count supports this clone. This chain uses TRBV30 with TRBJ2-3; D is perhaps TRBD1 or TRBD2 (6 bases each). The V end was cut by 0 bases, the J end by 5 bases, with 15 bases between. Looked up from germline, CDR1 is GTSNPN and CDR2 is SVGIG (reference sequence). The CDR3 extends over 15 amino acids. As DNA, the CDR3 is TGTGCCTGGAGTGTAGGGGGGATAGGGGGAGATACGCAGTATTTT. Its protein product is CAWSVGGIGGDTQYF.

The chain uses TRBV6-5 and TRBJ2-2; no firm D call. This CDR3 has 15 residues. V lost 5 bases to trimming and J lost 0 bases, with 10 bases between them. Looked up from germline, CDR1 is MNHEY and CDR2 is SVGAGI. CDR3 sequence: CASSPRVTNTGELFF. DNA of the CDR3: TGTGCCAGCAGTCCCCGGGTAACGAACACCGGGGAGCTGTTTTTT.

This clone occurred once. The genes are TRBV5-1 and TRBJ2-7, with D possibly matching TRBD1 (6 bases). The CDR3 is 13 amino acids. Looked up from germline, CDR1 is SGHRS and CDR2 is YFSETQ. V was cut by 3 bases and J by 9 bases, with 16 bases left in between. The CDR3 coding sequence is TGCGCCAGCAGCTACCAACAGGGTAGCGTGCAGTACTTC. It is translated as CASSYQQGSVQYF.

J is TRBJ1-3 and V is TRBV11-2; D gene unclear. The V and J ends lost 2 bases and 4 bases respectively, with 9 bases between them. CDR3 length: 14 residues. Germline assignment: CDR1 SGHAT and CDR2 FQNNGV. This CDR3 reads CASSLSLRGNTIYF. CDR3 coding DNA: TGTGCCAGCAGCTTATCCCTTAGGGGAAACACCATATATTTT.

This clone showed up just once. V usage is TRBV28 and J usage is TRBJ2-3; TRBD2 matches 7 bases. This CDR3 has 16 amino acids. Looked up from germline, CDR1 is MDHEN and CDR2 is SYDVKM. V dropped 4 bases and J dropped 4; count of bases not matched to a gene: 11. The CDR3 DNA reads as TGTGCCAGCAGTTCCTTGCGAGGCGGGAGATCAGATACGCAGTATTTT. This gives the protein CASSSLRGGRSDTQYF. Combining the CDR3 with reference TRBV28 and TRBJ2-3 gives the whole variable domain DVKVTQSSRYLVKRTGEKVFLECVQDMDHENMFWYRQDPGLGLRLIYFSYDVKMKEKGDIPEGYSVSREKKERFSLILESASTNQTSMYLCASSSLRGGRSDTQYFGPGTRLTVL.

This chain links TRBV6-4 with TRBJ2-7, with D possibly being TRBD1 (5 bases). Trimming took off 5 bases at V and 3 bases at J, with 17 bases between the two ends. This CDR3 region has 15 residues. Germline-derived CDR1 and CDR2 are MRHNA and SNTAGT. The CDR3 DNA sequence: TGTGCCAGCAGTCCTCCAACCAGGGTGAGCTACGAGCAGTACTTC. This encodes CASSPPTRVSYEQYF.

This clone appeared once. The chain employs TRBV2 and TRBJ2-1; TRBD2 might be the D (5 bases). The length of the CDR3 is 13 residues. V was cut by 6 bases and J by 4 bases, with 10 bases left in between. Germline values: CDR1 SNHLY, CDR2 FYNNEI. CDR3 amino acids: CASSRTGYNEQFF. In nucleotides, the CDR3 is TGTGCCAGCAGCCGGACTGGTTACAATGAGCAGTTCTTC. Complete variable domain (other parts from reference TRBV2 and TRBJ2-1): EPEVTQTPSHQVTQMGQEVILRCVPISNHLYFYWYRQILGQKVEFLVSFYNNEISEKSEIFDDQFSVERPDGSNFTLKIRSTKLEDSAMYFCASSRTGYNEQFFGPGTRLTVL.

V usage is TRBV28 and J usage is TRBJ2-7; weak D call: TRBD2 (6 bases). The length of the CDR3 is 17 residues. The germline gives CDR1 MDHEN, CDR2 SYDVKM. V lost 4 bases, J lost 6 bases, and 25 bases lay in between. Here the CDR3 reads CASSSPSDAGGGGEQYF. Here the CDR3 DNA reads TGTGCCAGCAGTTCCCCTTCGGATGCCGGGGGAGGAGGCGAGCAGTACTTC.

This chain connects TRBV13 to TRBJ1-1, with a weak D call TRBD1 (5 bases). The germline gives CDR1 PRHDT, CDR2 FYEKMQ (reference sequence). This CDR3 is 14 amino acids long. V was pared by 4 bases and J by 1 base, with 10 bases between. The CDR3 DNA reads as TGTGCCAGCAGCTACAACACAGGGAACACTGAAGCTTTCTTT. It is translated as CASSYNTGNTEAFF.

This chain joins TRBV5-8 and TRBJ1-2, with D possibly being TRBD1 (5 bases). Germline CDR1 SGHTS, CDR2 YDEGEE. Trimming removed 0 bases at V and 2 bases at J, with 14 bases between. The CDR3 loop spans 16 amino acids. In DNA, the CDR3 is TGTGCCAGCAGCTTGGGAGGGAGTCGGGGGAACTATGGCTACACCTTC. It translates to CASSLGGSRGNYGYTF.

The genes are TRBV27 and TRBJ2-2; 11 bases line up with TRBD2. The germline V gene encodes CDR1 MNHEY and CDR2 SMNVEV (reference sequence). The CDR3 covers 18 residues. V was pared by 6 bases and J by 4 bases, with 13 bases of the junction left unmatched. In nucleotides, the CDR3 is TGTGCCAGCAGCCGAAAAACCGGGACTAGCGGAGTCACCGGGGAGCTGTTTTTT. Translated, it gives CASSRKTGTSGVTGELFF.

The rearrangement uses TRBV27 and TRBJ1-1; no reliable D call. Germline V gene sequence: CDR1 MNHEY, CDR2 SMNVEV (reference sequence). The CDR3 spans 13 residues. Trimming cost V 4 bases and J 6 bases, with 12 bases left between them. CDR3 DNA: TGTGCCAGCAGTTATACCCCCGGGTCTGAAGCTTTCTTT. This gives the protein CASSYTPGSEAFF.

The chain combines TRBV5-6 with TRBJ2-3; D unresolved. V dropped 0 bases and J dropped 3 bases, with 14 bases sitting between them. The length of the CDR3 is 16 residues. CDR1 is SGHDT and CDR2 is YYEEEE in the germline V gene. The CDR3 loop reads CASSLEIFPSTDTQYF. CDR3 bases: TGTGCCAGCAGCTTGGAGATATTCCCATCGACAGATACGCAGTATTTT.

The chain has TRBV19 and TRBJ2-3, with 8 bases lining up with TRBD1. The V gene's germline CDR1 is LNHDA and CDR2 SQIVND (reference sequence). The CDR3 contains 15 residues. V lost 5 bases, J lost 4 bases, and 8 bases stayed unmatched. The CDR3 loop is CASSSRTGLPDTQYF. Written as DNA, the CDR3 is TGTGCCAGTAGTTCGAGGACAGGGCTACCAGATACGCAGTATTTT.

The rearrangement links TRBV2 to TRBJ2-7, with a possible D match to TRBD2 (5 bases). Germline-derived CDR1 and CDR2 are SNHLY and FYNNEI. V lost 6 bases and J 4 bases, leaving 10 bases between the germline ends. This CDR3 region has 12 residues. The DNA of the CDR3 is TGTGCCAGCAGCCATGAGGGTTACGAGCAGTACTTC. Amino acids: CASSHEGYEQYF.

The chain joins TRBV19 to TRBJ1-1; no clear D. The length of the CDR3 is 13 residues. Germline CDR1 and CDR2: LNHDA and SQIVND (reference sequence). The germline V and J ends were trimmed by 5 bases and 5 bases, with 12 bases remaining between them. In DNA, the CDR3 is TGTGCCAGTAGTGACGACCTTGGGACTGAAGCTTTCTTT. Protein product: CASSDDLGTEAFF. Full variable domain (outside the CDR3, taken from reference TRBV19 and TRBJ1-1): DGGITQSPKYLFRKEGQNVTLSCEQNLNHDAMYWYRQDPGQGLRLIYYSQIVNDFQKGDIAEGYSVSREKKESFPLTVTSAQKNPTAFYLCASSDDLGTEAFFGQGTRLTVV.

J is TRBJ2-5 and V is TRBV19; TRBD2 agrees at 7 bases. CDR3 length: 16 residues. Germline-derived CDR1 and CDR2 are LNHDA and SQIVND (reference sequence). The V and J ends lost 1 base and 5 bases, in that order; junction bases with no gene match: 10. The DNA for the CDR3 is TGTGCCAGTAGTATAGTTTCGACTAGCTCGCGGGAGACCCAGTACTTC. It yields the protein CASSIVSTSSRETQYF. The variable domain in full, completed from reference TRBV19 and TRBJ2-5, reads DGGITQSPKYLFRKEGQNVTLSCEQNLNHDAMYWYRQDPGQGLRLIYYSQIVNDFQKGDIAEGYSVSREKKESFPLTVTSAQKNPTAFYLCASSIVSTSSRETQYFGPGTRLLVL.